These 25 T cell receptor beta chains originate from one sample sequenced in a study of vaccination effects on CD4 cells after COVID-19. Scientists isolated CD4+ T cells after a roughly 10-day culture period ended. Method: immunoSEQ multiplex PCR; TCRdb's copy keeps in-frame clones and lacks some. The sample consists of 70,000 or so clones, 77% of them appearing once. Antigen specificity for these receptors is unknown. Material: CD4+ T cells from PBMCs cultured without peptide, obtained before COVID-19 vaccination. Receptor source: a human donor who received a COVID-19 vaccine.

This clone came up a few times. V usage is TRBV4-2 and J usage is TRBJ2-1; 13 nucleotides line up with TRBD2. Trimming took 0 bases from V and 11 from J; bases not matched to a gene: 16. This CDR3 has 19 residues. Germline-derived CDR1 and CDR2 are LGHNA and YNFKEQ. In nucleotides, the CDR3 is TGTGCCAGCAGCCAAGAGGAAGGGACTAGCGGGGCCAACTCTAAAAAGCAGTTCTTC. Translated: CASSQEEGTSGANSKKQFF.

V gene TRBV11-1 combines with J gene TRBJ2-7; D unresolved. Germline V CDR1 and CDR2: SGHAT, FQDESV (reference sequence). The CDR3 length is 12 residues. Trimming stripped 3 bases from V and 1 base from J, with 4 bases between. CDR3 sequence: CASSFTSYEQYV. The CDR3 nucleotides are TGTGCCAGCAGCTTCACGTCCTACGAGCAGTACGTC.

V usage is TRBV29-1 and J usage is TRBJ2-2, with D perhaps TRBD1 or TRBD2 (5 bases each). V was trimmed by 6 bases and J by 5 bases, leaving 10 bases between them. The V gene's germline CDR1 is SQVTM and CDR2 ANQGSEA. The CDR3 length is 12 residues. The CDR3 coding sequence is TGCAGCGTCCAGGGAGTTACCGGGGAGCTGTTTTTT. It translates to CSVQGVTGELFF.

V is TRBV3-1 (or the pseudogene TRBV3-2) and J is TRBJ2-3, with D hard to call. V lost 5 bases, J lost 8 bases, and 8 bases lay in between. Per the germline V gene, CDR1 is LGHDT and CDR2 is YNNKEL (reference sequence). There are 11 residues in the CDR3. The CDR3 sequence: CASSSPGTQYF. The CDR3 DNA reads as TGTGCCAGCAGCTCCCCCGGTACGCAGTATTTT.

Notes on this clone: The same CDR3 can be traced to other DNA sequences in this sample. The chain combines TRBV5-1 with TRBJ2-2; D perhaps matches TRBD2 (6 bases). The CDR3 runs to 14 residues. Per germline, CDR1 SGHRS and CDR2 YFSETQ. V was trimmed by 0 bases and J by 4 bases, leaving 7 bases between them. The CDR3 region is CASSLAGGTGELFF. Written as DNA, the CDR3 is TGCGCCAGCAGCTTGGCCGGGGGCACCGGGGAGCTGTTTTTT.

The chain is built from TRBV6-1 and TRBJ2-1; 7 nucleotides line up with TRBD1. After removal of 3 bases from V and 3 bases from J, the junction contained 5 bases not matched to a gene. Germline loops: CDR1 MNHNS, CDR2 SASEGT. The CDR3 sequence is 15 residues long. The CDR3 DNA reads TGTGCCAGCAGTGAGCAAGGGGGCTTCTACAATGAGCAGTTCTTC. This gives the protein CASSEQGGFYNEQFF.

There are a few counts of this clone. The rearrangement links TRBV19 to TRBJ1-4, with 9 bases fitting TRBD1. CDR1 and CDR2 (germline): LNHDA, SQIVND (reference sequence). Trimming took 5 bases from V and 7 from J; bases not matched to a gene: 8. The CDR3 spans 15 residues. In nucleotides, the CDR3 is TGTGCCAGTAGTCCCGACAGGGGGTTCGCTGAAAAACTGTTTTTT. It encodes CASSPDRGFAEKLFF.

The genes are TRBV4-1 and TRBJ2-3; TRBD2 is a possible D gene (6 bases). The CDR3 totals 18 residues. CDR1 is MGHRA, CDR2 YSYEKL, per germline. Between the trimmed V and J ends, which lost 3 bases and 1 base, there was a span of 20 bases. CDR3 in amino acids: CASSQDAPGGWGTDTQYF. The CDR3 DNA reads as TGCGCCAGCAGCCAGGATGCTCCCGGGGGTTGGGGCACAGATACGCAGTATTTT.

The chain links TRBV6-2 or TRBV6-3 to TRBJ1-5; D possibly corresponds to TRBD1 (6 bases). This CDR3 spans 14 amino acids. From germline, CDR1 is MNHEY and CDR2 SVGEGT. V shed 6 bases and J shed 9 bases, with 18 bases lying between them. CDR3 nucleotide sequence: TGTGCCAGCAGCAGTACAGGGTTCAATTGGCCCCAGCATTTT. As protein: CASSSTGFNWPQHF.

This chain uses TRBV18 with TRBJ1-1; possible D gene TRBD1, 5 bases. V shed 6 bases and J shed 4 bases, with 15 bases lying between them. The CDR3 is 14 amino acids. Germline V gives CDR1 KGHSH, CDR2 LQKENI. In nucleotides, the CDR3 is TGTGCCAGCTCCGACACAGATGGGGGCACTGAAGCTTTCTTT. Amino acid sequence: CASSDTDGGTEAFF.

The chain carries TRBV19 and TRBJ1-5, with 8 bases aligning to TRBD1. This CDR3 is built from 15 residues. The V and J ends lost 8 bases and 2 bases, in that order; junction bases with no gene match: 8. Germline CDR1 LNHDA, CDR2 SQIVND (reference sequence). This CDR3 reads CASGDRGGGNQPQHF. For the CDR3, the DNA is TGTGCCAGTGGCGACAGGGGAGGAGGCAATCAGCCCCAGCATTTT.

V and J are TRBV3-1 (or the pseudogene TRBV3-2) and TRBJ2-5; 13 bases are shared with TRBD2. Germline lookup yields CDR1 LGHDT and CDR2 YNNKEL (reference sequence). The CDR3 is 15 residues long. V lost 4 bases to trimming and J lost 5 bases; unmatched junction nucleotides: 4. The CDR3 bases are TGTGCCAGCAGCCCCGGGACTAGCGGGGAGGAGACCCAGTACTTC. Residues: CASSPGTSGEETQYF.

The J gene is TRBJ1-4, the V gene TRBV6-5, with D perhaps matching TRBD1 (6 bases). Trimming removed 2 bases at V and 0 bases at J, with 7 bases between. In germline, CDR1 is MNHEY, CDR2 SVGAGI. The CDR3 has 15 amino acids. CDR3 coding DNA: TGTGCCAGCAGTTACGAGGGGGCAACTAATGAAAAACTGTTTTTT. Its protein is CASSYEGATNEKLFF.

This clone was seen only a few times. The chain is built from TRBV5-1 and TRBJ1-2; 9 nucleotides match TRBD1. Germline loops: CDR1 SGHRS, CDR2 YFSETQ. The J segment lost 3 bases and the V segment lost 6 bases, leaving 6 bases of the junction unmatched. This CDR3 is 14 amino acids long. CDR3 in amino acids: CASNSGTGYYGYTF. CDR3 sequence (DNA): TGCGCCAGCAACTCCGGGACAGGGTACTATGGCTACACCTTC.

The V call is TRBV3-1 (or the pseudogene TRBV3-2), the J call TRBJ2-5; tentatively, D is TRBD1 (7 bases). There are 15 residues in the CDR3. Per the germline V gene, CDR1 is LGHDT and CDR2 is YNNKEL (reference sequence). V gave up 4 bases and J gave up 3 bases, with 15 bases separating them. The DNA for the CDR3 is TGTGCCAGCAGCCTCCTAGGGGGGACAGAAGAGACCCAGTACTTC. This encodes CASSLLGGTEETQYF.

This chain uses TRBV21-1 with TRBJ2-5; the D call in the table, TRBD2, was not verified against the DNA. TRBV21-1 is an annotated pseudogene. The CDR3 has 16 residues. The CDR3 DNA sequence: TGTGCCAGCAGCAAAGATCGAGGCGGAGAACAAGAGACCCAGTACTTC. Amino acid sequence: CASSKDRGGEQETQYF.

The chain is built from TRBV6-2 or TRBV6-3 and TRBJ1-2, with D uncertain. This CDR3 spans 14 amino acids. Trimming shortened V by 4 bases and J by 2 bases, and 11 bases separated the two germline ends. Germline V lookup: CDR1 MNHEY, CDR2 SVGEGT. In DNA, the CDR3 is TGTGCCAGCAGTTCTCCCGGATTAAACTATGGCTACACCTTC. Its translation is CASSSPGLNYGYTF.

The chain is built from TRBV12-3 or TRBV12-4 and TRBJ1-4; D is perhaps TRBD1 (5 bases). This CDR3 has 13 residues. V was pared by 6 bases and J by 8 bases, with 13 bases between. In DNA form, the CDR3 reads TGTGCCAGCAGGGTCTGGGGGAGGGAAAAACTGTTTTTT. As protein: CASRVWGREKLFF.

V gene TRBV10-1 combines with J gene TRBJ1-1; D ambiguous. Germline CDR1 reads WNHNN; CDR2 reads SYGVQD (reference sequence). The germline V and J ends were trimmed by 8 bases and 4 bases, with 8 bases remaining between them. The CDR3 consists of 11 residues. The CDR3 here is CASPIGTEAFF. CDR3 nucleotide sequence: TGCGCCAGCCCCATCGGCACTGAAGCTTTCTTT.

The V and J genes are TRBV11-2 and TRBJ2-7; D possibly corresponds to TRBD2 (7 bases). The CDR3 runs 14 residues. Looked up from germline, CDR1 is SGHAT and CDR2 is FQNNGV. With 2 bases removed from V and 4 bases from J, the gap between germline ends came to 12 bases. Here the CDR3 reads CASSLTRGAYEQYV. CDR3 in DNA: TGTGCCAGCAGCTTAACTCGGGGGGCTTACGAGCAGTACGTC.

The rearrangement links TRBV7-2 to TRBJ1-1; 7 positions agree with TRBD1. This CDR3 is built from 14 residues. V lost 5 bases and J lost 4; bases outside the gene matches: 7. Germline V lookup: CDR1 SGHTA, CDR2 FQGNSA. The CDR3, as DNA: TGTGCCAGCAGCCGTACAGGGGCGGTCACTGAAGCTTTCTTT. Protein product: CASSRTGAVTEAFF.

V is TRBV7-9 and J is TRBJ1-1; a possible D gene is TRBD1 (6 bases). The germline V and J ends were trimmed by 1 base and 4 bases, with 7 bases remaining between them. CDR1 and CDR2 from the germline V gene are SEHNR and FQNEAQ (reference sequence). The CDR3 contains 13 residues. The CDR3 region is CASSLEGGTEAFF. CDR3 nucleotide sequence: TGTGCCAGCAGCTTAGAAGGGGGCACTGAAGCTTTCTTT.

The CDR3 bases are TGTGCCAGTAGACTGACGGTAAACACTGAAGCTTTCTTT. It is translated as CASRLTVNTEAFF. The rearrangement uses TRBV19 and TRBJ1-1, with D unclear. V lost 6 bases and J lost 2, with 10 bases in between. This CDR3 contains 13 residues. The germline V gene has CDR1 LNHDA and CDR2 SQIVND (reference sequence). Based on the CDR3 plus reference TRBV19 and TRBJ1-1, the full variable domain is DGGITQSPKYLFRKEGQNVTLSCEQNLNHDAMYWYRQDPGQGLRLIYYSQIVNDFQKGDIAEGYSVSREKKESFPLTVTSAQKNPTAFYLCASRLTVNTEAFFGQGTRLTVV.

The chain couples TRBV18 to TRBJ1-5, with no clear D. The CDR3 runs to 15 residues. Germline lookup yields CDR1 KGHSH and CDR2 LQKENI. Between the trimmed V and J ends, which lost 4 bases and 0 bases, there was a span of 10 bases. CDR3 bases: TGTGCCAGCTCACTAACGGACGGTAGCAATCAGCCCCAGCATTTT. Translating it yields CASSLTDGSNQPQHF.

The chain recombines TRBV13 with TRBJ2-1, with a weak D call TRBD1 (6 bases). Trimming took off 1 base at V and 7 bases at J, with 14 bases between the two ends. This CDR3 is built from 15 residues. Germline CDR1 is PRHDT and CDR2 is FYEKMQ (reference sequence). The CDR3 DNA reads TGTGCCAGCAGCTTAGTACAGGGTGGTAAAAATGAGCAGTTCTTC. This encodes CASSLVQGGKNEQFF.